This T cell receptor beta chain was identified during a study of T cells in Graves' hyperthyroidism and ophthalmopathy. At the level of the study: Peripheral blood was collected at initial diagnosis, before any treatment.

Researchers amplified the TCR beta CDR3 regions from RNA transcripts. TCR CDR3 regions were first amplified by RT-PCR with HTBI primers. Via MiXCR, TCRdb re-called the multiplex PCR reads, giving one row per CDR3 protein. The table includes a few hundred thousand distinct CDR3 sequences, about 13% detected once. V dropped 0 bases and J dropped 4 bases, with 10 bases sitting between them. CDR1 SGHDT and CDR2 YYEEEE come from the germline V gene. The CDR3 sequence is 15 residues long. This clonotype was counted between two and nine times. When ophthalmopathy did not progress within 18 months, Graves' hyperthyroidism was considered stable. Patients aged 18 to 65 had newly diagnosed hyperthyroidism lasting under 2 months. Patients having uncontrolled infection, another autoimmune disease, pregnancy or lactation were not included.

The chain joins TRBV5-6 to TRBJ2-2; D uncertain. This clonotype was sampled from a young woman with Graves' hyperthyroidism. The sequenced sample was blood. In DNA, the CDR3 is TGTGCCAGCAGCTTGGGGCAGGTGCCCACCGGGGAGCTGTTTTTT. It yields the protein CASSLGQVPTGELFF. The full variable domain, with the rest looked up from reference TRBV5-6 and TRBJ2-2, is DAGVTQSPTHLIKTRGQQVTLRCSPKSGHDTVSWYQQALGQGPQFIFQYYEEEERQRGNFPDRFSGHQFPNYSSELNVNALLLGDSALYLCASSLGQVPTGELFFGEGSRLTVL.